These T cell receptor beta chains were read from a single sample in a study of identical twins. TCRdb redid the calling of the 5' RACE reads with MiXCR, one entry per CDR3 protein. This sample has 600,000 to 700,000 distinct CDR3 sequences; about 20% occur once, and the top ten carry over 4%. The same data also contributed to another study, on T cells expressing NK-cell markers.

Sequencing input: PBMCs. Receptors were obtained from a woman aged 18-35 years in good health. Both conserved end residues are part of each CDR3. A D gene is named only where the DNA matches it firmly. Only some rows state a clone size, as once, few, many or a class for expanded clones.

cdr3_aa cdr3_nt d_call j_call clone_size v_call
CASSWTFSGGRNEQFF TGTGCCAGCAGCTGGACTTTTTCGGGGGGGCGCAATGAGCAGTTCTTC TRBD2 TRBJ2-1 . TRBV7-6
CASSRLHNEQFF TGTGCCAGCAGCCGACTCCACAATGAGCAGTTCTTC . TRBJ2-1 few TRBV7-9
CAAGGAGRFGDTQYF TGTGCGGCAGGGGGCGCAGGGAGGTTTGGAGATACGCAGTATTTT TRBD1 TRBJ2-3 few TRBV6-1
CASSTSGTSGTDTQYF TGTGCCAGCAGCACCTCCGGGACTAGCGGCACAGATACGCAGTATTTT TRBD2 TRBJ2-3 few TRBV4-2
CSATQYGALHNEQFF TGCAGTGCTACCCAGTACGGCGCATTACACAATGAGCAGTTCTTC . TRBJ2-1 few TRBV20-1
CASSPTASSYNEQFF TGTGCCAGCAGTCCGACAGCTAGCTCCTACAATGAGCAGTTCTTC . TRBJ2-1 few TRBV12-3/TRBV12-4
CSGGTQTYEQYF TGCAGCGGCGGGACACAGACCTACGAGCAGTACTTC . TRBJ2-7 . TRBV29-1
CASSLGSFYNEQFF TGTGCCAGCAGTTTAGGCTCATTTTACAATGAGCAGTTCTTC . TRBJ2-1 many TRBV12-3/TRBV12-4
CASSRTAAGSGLAGIQETQYF TGTGCCAGCAGCCGCACTGCCGCTGGGTCGGGACTGGCGGGGATTCAAGAGACCCAGTACTTC . TRBJ2-5 few TRBV4-2
CAAAGTQETQYF TGTGCTGCGGCAGGGACACAAGAGACCCAGTACTTC . TRBJ2-5 few TRBV7-9
CASSLSRNSGNTIYF TGTGCCAGCAGCTTAAGCAGAAACTCTGGAAACACCATATATTTT . TRBJ1-3 many TRBV7-6
CASSVSAGTEAFF TGTGCCAGCAGCGTCTCGGCCGGGACTGAAGCTTTCTTT . TRBJ1-1 . TRBV5-5
CASSSFSGSIDEQFF TGTGCCAGCAGCTCATTTAGCGGGAGCATCGATGAGCAGTTCTTC TRBD2 TRBJ2-1 many TRBV7-2
CASSYSPQGGNTIYF TGTGCCAGCAGTTACTCTCCACAGGGTGGAAACACCATATATTTT . TRBJ1-3 few TRBV6-5